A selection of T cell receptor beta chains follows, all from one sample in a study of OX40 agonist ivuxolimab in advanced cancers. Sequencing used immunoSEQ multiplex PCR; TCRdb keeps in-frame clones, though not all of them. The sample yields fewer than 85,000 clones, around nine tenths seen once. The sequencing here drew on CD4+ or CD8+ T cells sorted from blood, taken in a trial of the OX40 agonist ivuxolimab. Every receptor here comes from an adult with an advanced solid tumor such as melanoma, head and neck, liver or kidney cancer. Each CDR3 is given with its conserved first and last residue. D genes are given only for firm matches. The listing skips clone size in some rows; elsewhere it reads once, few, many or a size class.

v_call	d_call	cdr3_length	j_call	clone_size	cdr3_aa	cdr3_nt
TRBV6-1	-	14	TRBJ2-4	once	CASTQRGGVGIQYF	TGTGCCAGCACCCAAAGGGGGGGGGTTGGAATTCAGTACTTC
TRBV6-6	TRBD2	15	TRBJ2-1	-	CASSYSAGGINEQFF	TGTGCCAGCAGTTACTCCGCGGGGGGGATAAATGAGCAGTTCTTC
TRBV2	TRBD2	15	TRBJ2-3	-	CASSESGRAVDTQYF	TGTGCCAGCAGTGAGAGCGGGAGGGCCGTAGATACGCAGTATTTT
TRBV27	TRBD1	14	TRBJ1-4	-	CASRGGTGVEKLFF	TGTGCCAGCAGGGGGGGGACAGGGGTTGAAAAACTGTTTTTT
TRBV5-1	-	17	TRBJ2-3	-	CASSLDRDAPRTDTQYF	TGCGCCAGCAGCTTGGATAGGGACGCCCCCAGGACAGATACGCAGTATTTT
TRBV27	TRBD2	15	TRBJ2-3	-	CASSLSLAVTDTQYF	TGTGCCAGCAGTTTATCACTAGCGGTCACAGATACGCAGTATTTT
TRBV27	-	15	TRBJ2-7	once	CASSLRRAGDYEQYF	TGTGCCAGCAGTTTAAGAAGGGCTGGCGACTACGAGCAGTACTTC
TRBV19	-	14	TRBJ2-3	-	CASSNGLGTDTQYF	TGTGCCAGTAGTAATGGTTTAGGGACAGATACGCAGTATTTT
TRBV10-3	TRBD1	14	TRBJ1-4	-	CAISEWTGSEKLFF	TGTGCCATCAGTGAGTGGACAGGAAGTGAAAAACTGTTTTTT
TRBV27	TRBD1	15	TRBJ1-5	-	CASSVLGTVNQPQHF	TGTGCCAGCAGTGTCTTGGGGACAGTTAATCAGCCCCAGCATTTT
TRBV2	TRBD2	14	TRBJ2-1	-	CASSEPVAGNEQFF	TGTGCCAGCAGTGAACCTGTAGCGGGTAATGAGCAGTTCTTC
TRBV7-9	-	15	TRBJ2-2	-	CASSLVGAVTGELFF	TGTGCCAGCAGCTTAGTGGGGGCGGTCACCGGGGAGCTGTTTTTT
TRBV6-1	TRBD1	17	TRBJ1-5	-	CASSEVDRGEGNQPQHF	TGTGCCAGCAGTGAGGTAGACAGGGGCGAAGGGAATCAGCCCCAGCATTTT
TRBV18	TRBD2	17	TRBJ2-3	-	CASSPVSSGSGTDTQYF	TGTGCCAGCTCACCAGTGTCTAGCGGGAGTGGGACAGATACGCAGTATTTT
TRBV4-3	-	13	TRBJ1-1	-	CASSQDHPAEAFF	TGCGCCAGCAGCCAAGATCATCCGGCGGAAGCTTTCTTT
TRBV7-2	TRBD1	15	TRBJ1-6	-	CASSSQGAYNSPLHF	TGTGCCAGCAGCTCACAGGGGGCCTATAATTCACCCCTCCACTTT
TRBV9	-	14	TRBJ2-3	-	CASSVGQGTDTQYF	TGTGCCAGCAGCGTGGGGCAGGGGACAGATACGCAGTATTTT
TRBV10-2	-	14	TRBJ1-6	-	CASSEQGYNSPLHF	TGCGCCAGCAGTGAACAGGGCTATAATTCACCCCTCCACTTT
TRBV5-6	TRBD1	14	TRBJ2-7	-	CASSLGQGPYEQYF	TGTGCCAGCAGCTTGGGACAGGGGCCCTACGAGCAGTACTTC
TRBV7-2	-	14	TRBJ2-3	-	CASSFSTSADTQYF	TGTGCCAGCAGCTTTTCGACTTCGGCAGATACGCAGTATTTT
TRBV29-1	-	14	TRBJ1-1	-	CSASRGGVDTEAFF	TGCAGCGCGAGCCGAGGGGGAGTGGACACTGAAGCTTTCTTT
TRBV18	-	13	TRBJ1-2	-	CASSPGGEKGYTF	TGTGCCAGCTCACCGGGGGGCGAGAAGGGCTACACCTTC
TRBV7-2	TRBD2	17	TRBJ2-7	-	CASSSRPGGAGGYEQYF	TGTGCCAGCAGCTCACGCCCCGGGGGGGCTGGGGGGTACGAGCAGTACTTC
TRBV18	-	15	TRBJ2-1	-	CASSLSSISRNEQFF	TGTGCCAGCTCACTAAGTTCGATTTCTAGGAATGAGCAGTTCTTC
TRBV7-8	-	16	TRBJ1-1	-	CASSPTGGGDGTEAFF	TGTGCCAGCAGCCCCACCGGGGGGGGAGATGGCACTGAAGCTTTCTTT
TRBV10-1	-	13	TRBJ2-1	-	CASSESLYNEQFF	TGCGCCAGCAGTGAGTCGTTGTACAATGAGCAGTTCTTC
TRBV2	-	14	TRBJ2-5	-	CASTAQAIQETQYF	TGTGCCAGCACGGCTCAGGCGATCCAAGAGACCCAGTACTTC
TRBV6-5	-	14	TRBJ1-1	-	CASSRTPKDTEAFF	TGTGCCAGCAGTCGGACCCCAAAGGACACTGAAGCTTTCTTT
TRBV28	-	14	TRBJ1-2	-	CASSLYVGVVRYTF	TGTGCCAGCAGTTTATATGTAGGGGTGGTACGATACACCTTC
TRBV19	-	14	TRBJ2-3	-	CASRETNYGDTQYF	TGTGCCAGTAGGGAGACCAACTATGGAGATACGCAGTATTTT
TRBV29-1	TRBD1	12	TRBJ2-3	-	CSARTGGDTQYF	TGCAGCGCCCGGACAGGGGGAGATACGCAGTATTTT
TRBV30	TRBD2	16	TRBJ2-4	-	CAWSPLGEGSKNIQYF	TGTGCCTGGAGTCCTCTGGGGGAGGGTTCCAAAAACATTCAGTACTTC
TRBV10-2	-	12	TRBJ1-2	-	CASSGGDYGYTF	TGCGCCAGCAGTGGGGGGGACTATGGCTACACCTTC
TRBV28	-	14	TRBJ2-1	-	CASSLWGSYNEQFF	TGTGCCAGCAGTTTATGGGGCTCCTACAATGAGCAGTTCTTC
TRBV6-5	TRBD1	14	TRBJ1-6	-	CASSPGQTYSPLHF	TGTGCCAGCAGTCCGGGACAGACCTATTCACCCCTCCACTTT
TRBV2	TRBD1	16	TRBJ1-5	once	CASHSTSGQYNQPQHF	TGTGCCAGCCACTCCACTTCGGGACAGTACAATCAGCCCCAGCATTTT
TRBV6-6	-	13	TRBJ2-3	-	CASAGGGADTQYF	TGTGCCAGCGCCGGAGGGGGGGCAGATACGCAGTATTTT
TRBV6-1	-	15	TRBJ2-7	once	CASSDRDSSSYEQYF	TGTGCCAGCAGTGACCGGGACTCCTCCTCCTACGAGCAGTACTTC
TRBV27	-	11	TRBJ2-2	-	CASSFLGELFF	TGTGCCAGCAGTTTTCTCGGGGAGCTGTTTTTT
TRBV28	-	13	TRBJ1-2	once	CASSLPQARGYTF	TGTGCCAGCAGTTTACCACAAGCAAGAGGCTACACCTTC
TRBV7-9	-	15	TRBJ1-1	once	CASSLGRRLNTEAFF	TGTGCCAGCAGCTTAGGACGGAGGCTGAACACTGAAGCTTTCTTT
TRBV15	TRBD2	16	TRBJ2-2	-	CATSRGTSGYTGELFF	TGTGCCACCAGCAGAGGGACTAGCGGGTACACCGGGGAGCTGTTTTTT
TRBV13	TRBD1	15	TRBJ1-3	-	CASSVTGFSGNTIYF	TGTGCCAGCAGCGTGACAGGGTTCTCTGGAAACACCATATATTTT
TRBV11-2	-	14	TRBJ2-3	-	CASSFDRSTDTQYF	TGTGCCAGCAGCTTCGACAGAAGCACAGATACGCAGTATTTT
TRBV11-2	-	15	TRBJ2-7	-	CASSLLAGSPDEQYF	TGTGCCAGCAGCTTATTGGCGGGGAGCCCTGACGAGCAGTACTTC
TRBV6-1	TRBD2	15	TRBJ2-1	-	CASVTRLAEYNEQFF	TGTGCCAGCGTTACTCGACTAGCGGAATACAATGAGCAGTTCTTC
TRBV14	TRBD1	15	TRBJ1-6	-	CASSPGQGYNSPLHF	TGTGCCAGCAGCCCAGGACAGGGCTATAATTCACCCCTCCACTTT
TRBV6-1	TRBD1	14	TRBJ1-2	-	CASSGQGSSYGYTF	TGTGCCAGCAGCGGACAGGGTTCGAGCTATGGCTACACCTTC
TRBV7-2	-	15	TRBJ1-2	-	CASSLGQSVRYGYTF	TGTGCCAGCAGCTTAGGACAGTCAGTCCGCTATGGCTACACCTTC
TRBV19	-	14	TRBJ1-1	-	CASTRDIMNTEAFF	TGTGCCAGTACCCGGGACATCATGAACACTGAAGCTTTCTTT
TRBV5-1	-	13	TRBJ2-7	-	CASSLERTDSEYF	TGCGCCAGCAGCTTGGAACGTACGGACAGCGAGTACTTC
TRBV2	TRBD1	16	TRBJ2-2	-	CASSGSPQGGAGELFF	TGTGCCAGCAGTGGATCACCACAGGGGGGAGCGGGGGAGCTGTTTTTT
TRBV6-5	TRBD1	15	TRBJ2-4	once	CASSYWDRAPNIQYF	TGTGCCAGCAGTTACTGGGACAGGGCCCCAAACATTCAGTACTTC
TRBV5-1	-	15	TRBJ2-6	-	CASSLIGTGANVLTF	TGCGCCAGCAGCTTGATAGGGACAGGGGCCAACGTCCTGACTTTC
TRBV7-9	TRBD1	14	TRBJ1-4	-	CASSRTGFGEKLFF	TGTGCCAGCAGCCGGACAGGGTTCGGTGAAAAACTGTTTTTT
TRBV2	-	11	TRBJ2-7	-	CASSAVGEQYF	TGTGCCAGCAGCGCGGTCGGCGAGCAGTACTTC
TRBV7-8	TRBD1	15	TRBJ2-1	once	CASSLEGQGGNEQFF	TGTGCCAGCAGCTTAGAAGGACAGGGCGGCAATGAGCAGTTCTTC
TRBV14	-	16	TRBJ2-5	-	CASSQDGSAGKETQYF	TGTGCCAGCAGCCAAGATGGGTCGGCAGGGAAAGAGACCCAGTACTTC
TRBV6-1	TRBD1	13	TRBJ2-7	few	CASGRQGYYEQYF	TGTGCCAGCGGGAGACAGGGGTACTACGAGCAGTACTTC
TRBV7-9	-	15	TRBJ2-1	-	CASSLLQSSYNEQFF	TGTGCCAGCAGCCTCCTCCAGAGCTCCTACAATGAGCAGTTCTTC